This is a list of T cell receptor beta chains from one sample in a study of lymphopenia after photon versus proton radiotherapy. Produced via immunoSEQ multiplex PCR; TCRdb's table is partial and in-frame only. The table has 89,000 or so clones, around 82% seen once. This specimen was peripheral blood, taken from a patient treated with proton-based radiotherapy. Receptors originate from a man in his 60s with pancreatic cancer. CDR3s include the opening cysteine and the closing phenylalanine or tryptophan. A D gene is named only where the DNA matches it firmly. Not all rows give a size; the values are once, few, many and, for expanded clones, a class.

.,TRBJ1-3,.,TRBV19,CASSTSTGAGNTIYF,TGTGCCAGTAGTACCTCGACAGGAGCTGGAAACACCATATATTTT
TRBD1,TRBJ2-7,.,TRBV29-1,CSAGTVDSYEQYF,TGCAGCGCCGGGACAGTTGACTCCTACGAGCAGTACTTC
.,TRBJ2-7,.,TRBV7-8,CASSLAPAVSYEQYF,TGTGCCAGCAGCTTAGCTCCCGCGGTATCCTACGAGCAGTACTTC
.,TRBJ1-1,.,TRBV14,CASSFLWGNTEAFF,TGTGCCAGCAGCTTCCTATGGGGGAACACTGAAGCTTTCTTT
.,TRBJ1-3,.,TRBV7-8,CASSSGAQFGNTIYF,TGTGCCAGCAGCTCCGGGGCGCAGTTTGGAAACACCATATATTTT
.,TRBJ1-2,few,TRBV4-1,CASSPQKDSPNRAHGYTF,TGCGCCAGCAGCCCGCAGAAAGACAGTCCCAACCGGGCTCATGGCTACACCTTC
.,TRBJ1-5,.,TRBV28,CASRKTGTLGQPQHF,TGTGCCAGCAGAAAAACCGGGACCTTAGGGCAGCCCCAGCATTTT
.,TRBJ1-1,.,TRBV5-4,CASSLTGQRNTEAFF,TGTGCCAGCAGTCTAACAGGGCAGCGGAACACTGAAGCTTTCTTT
.,TRBJ1-2,few,TRBV7-9,CASSLQGMGYTF,TGTGCCAGCAGCTTGCAGGGTATGGGCTACACCTTC
TRBD1,TRBJ1-5,.,TRBV7-2,CASSLKSADRGNQPQHF,TGTGCCAGCAGCTTAAAATCAGCAGACAGGGGGAATCAGCCCCAGCATTTT
TRBD1,TRBJ1-2,.,TRBV9,CASREAGQAGYTF,TGTGCCAGCAGAGAGGCGGGACAGGCGGGCTACACCTTC
TRBD1,TRBJ2-1,.,TRBV4-3,CASSQVTGGINEQFF,TGCGCCAGCAGCCAAGTGACAGGGGGGATCAATGAGCAGTTCTTC
TRBD2,TRBJ2-7,.,TRBV6-1,CASWSGGSQYEQYF,TGTGCCAGCTGGAGCGGGGGCTCCCAGTACGAGCAGTACTTC
TRBD1,TRBJ2-6,.,TRBV27,CASSLGQGVGGANVLTF,TGTGCCAGCAGTTTAGGACAGGGGGTAGGTGGGGCCAACGTCCTGACTTTC
.,TRBJ1-1,.,TRBV4-1,CASSPYWTVNTEAFF,TGCGCCAGCAGCCCCTACTGGACAGTGAACACTGAAGCTTTCTTT
.,TRBJ1-2,.,TRBV5-1,CASSLAGSYGYTF,TGCGCCAGCAGCTTGGCAGGGAGCTATGGCTACACCTTC
TRBD2,TRBJ2-7,.,TRBV28,CASSLYRGGTYEQYF,TGTGCCAGCAGTTTATATCGGGGAGGGACGTACGAGCAGTACTTC
.,TRBJ1-5,once,TRBV7-8,CASSLGPSTYSNQPQHF,TGTGCCAGCAGCTTAGGGCCCAGCACTTATAGCAATCAGCCCCAGCATTTT
.,TRBJ2-6,.,TRBV30,CATPRTANSGANVLTF,TGTGCCACCCCGAGAACAGCAAACTCTGGGGCCAACGTCCTGACTTTC
.,TRBJ2-5,.,TRBV28,CASTAGGYETQYF,TGTGCCAGCACGGCAGGGGGGTACGAGACCCAGTACTTC
TRBD1,TRBJ2-1,.,TRBV5-1,CASSSGSGTGVYNEQFF,TGCGCCAGCAGCTCGGGATCCGGGACAGGGGTCTACAATGAGCAGTTCTTC
.,TRBJ2-3,.,TRBV2,CASSEGRADTQYF,TGTGCCAGCAGTGAAGGGCGAGCAGATACGCAGTATTTT
.,TRBJ2-6,.,TRBV5-8,CASSLGQALGGANVLTF,TGTGCCAGCAGCTTGGGGCAGGCCCTGGGGGGGGCCAACGTCCTGACTTTC
.,TRBJ1-5,.,TRBV7-2,CASSLGDGNQPQHF,TGTGCCAGCAGCTTAGGCGATGGCAATCAGCCCCAGCATTTT
.,TRBJ2-2,.,TRBV19,CASSTGANTGELFF,TGTGCCAGTAGTACCGGCGCGAACACCGGGGAGCTGTTTTTT
TRBD1,TRBJ2-5,.,TRBV7-9,CASSPGTGMKETQYF,TGTGCCAGCAGCCCCGGGACAGGCATGAAAGAGACCCAGTACTTC
.,TRBJ2-1,.,TRBV28,CASRPRPNVTYNEQFF,TGTGCCAGCAGGCCTCGACCAAATGTTACCTACAATGAGCAGTTCTTC
.,TRBJ2-7,once,TRBV29-1,CSVAGTPYEQYF,TGCAGCGTTGCCGGGACTCCCTACGAGCAGTACTTC